The 2 T cell receptor beta chains listed next were all sequenced from one sample in a study of radiotherapy plus CTLA-4 blockade in lung cancer. Clones were sequenced by immunoSEQ multiplex PCR, and TCRdb holds only the in-frame ones, with some missing. This table has around 80,000 clones, about four fifths appearing once. The source material was peripheral blood, sampled from a patient treated with radiotherapy plus ipilimumab. Every receptor here comes from a human donor with non-small cell lung cancer who had stable disease on radiotherapy plus ipilimumab.

Concerning this clone itself: The same CDR3 is also encoded by other DNA sequences in this sample. The rearrangement joins TRBV7-9 to TRBJ1-5; D remains ambiguous. Trimming took 5 bases from V and 0 from J, leaving 11 bases between them. The germline gives CDR1 SEHNR, CDR2 FQNEAQ (reference sequence). The CDR3 length is 15 residues. The CDR3 coding sequence is TGTGCCAGCAGCCTGGACGGATATAGCAATCAGCCCCAGCATTTT. Amino acid sequence: CASSLDGYSNQPQHF.

This chain uses TRBV13 with TRBJ2-5; 11 nucleotides align to TRBD2. The J call may be mistaken, given a closer DNA end match to TRBJ2-7. CDR3 size: 15 residues. Germline lookup yields CDR1 PRHDT and CDR2 FYEKMQ (reference sequence). The CDR3 nucleotides read TGTGCCAGCAGCGGACGACTAGCGGGGTCCTACGAGCAGTACTTC. Protein: CASSGRLAGSYEQYF.